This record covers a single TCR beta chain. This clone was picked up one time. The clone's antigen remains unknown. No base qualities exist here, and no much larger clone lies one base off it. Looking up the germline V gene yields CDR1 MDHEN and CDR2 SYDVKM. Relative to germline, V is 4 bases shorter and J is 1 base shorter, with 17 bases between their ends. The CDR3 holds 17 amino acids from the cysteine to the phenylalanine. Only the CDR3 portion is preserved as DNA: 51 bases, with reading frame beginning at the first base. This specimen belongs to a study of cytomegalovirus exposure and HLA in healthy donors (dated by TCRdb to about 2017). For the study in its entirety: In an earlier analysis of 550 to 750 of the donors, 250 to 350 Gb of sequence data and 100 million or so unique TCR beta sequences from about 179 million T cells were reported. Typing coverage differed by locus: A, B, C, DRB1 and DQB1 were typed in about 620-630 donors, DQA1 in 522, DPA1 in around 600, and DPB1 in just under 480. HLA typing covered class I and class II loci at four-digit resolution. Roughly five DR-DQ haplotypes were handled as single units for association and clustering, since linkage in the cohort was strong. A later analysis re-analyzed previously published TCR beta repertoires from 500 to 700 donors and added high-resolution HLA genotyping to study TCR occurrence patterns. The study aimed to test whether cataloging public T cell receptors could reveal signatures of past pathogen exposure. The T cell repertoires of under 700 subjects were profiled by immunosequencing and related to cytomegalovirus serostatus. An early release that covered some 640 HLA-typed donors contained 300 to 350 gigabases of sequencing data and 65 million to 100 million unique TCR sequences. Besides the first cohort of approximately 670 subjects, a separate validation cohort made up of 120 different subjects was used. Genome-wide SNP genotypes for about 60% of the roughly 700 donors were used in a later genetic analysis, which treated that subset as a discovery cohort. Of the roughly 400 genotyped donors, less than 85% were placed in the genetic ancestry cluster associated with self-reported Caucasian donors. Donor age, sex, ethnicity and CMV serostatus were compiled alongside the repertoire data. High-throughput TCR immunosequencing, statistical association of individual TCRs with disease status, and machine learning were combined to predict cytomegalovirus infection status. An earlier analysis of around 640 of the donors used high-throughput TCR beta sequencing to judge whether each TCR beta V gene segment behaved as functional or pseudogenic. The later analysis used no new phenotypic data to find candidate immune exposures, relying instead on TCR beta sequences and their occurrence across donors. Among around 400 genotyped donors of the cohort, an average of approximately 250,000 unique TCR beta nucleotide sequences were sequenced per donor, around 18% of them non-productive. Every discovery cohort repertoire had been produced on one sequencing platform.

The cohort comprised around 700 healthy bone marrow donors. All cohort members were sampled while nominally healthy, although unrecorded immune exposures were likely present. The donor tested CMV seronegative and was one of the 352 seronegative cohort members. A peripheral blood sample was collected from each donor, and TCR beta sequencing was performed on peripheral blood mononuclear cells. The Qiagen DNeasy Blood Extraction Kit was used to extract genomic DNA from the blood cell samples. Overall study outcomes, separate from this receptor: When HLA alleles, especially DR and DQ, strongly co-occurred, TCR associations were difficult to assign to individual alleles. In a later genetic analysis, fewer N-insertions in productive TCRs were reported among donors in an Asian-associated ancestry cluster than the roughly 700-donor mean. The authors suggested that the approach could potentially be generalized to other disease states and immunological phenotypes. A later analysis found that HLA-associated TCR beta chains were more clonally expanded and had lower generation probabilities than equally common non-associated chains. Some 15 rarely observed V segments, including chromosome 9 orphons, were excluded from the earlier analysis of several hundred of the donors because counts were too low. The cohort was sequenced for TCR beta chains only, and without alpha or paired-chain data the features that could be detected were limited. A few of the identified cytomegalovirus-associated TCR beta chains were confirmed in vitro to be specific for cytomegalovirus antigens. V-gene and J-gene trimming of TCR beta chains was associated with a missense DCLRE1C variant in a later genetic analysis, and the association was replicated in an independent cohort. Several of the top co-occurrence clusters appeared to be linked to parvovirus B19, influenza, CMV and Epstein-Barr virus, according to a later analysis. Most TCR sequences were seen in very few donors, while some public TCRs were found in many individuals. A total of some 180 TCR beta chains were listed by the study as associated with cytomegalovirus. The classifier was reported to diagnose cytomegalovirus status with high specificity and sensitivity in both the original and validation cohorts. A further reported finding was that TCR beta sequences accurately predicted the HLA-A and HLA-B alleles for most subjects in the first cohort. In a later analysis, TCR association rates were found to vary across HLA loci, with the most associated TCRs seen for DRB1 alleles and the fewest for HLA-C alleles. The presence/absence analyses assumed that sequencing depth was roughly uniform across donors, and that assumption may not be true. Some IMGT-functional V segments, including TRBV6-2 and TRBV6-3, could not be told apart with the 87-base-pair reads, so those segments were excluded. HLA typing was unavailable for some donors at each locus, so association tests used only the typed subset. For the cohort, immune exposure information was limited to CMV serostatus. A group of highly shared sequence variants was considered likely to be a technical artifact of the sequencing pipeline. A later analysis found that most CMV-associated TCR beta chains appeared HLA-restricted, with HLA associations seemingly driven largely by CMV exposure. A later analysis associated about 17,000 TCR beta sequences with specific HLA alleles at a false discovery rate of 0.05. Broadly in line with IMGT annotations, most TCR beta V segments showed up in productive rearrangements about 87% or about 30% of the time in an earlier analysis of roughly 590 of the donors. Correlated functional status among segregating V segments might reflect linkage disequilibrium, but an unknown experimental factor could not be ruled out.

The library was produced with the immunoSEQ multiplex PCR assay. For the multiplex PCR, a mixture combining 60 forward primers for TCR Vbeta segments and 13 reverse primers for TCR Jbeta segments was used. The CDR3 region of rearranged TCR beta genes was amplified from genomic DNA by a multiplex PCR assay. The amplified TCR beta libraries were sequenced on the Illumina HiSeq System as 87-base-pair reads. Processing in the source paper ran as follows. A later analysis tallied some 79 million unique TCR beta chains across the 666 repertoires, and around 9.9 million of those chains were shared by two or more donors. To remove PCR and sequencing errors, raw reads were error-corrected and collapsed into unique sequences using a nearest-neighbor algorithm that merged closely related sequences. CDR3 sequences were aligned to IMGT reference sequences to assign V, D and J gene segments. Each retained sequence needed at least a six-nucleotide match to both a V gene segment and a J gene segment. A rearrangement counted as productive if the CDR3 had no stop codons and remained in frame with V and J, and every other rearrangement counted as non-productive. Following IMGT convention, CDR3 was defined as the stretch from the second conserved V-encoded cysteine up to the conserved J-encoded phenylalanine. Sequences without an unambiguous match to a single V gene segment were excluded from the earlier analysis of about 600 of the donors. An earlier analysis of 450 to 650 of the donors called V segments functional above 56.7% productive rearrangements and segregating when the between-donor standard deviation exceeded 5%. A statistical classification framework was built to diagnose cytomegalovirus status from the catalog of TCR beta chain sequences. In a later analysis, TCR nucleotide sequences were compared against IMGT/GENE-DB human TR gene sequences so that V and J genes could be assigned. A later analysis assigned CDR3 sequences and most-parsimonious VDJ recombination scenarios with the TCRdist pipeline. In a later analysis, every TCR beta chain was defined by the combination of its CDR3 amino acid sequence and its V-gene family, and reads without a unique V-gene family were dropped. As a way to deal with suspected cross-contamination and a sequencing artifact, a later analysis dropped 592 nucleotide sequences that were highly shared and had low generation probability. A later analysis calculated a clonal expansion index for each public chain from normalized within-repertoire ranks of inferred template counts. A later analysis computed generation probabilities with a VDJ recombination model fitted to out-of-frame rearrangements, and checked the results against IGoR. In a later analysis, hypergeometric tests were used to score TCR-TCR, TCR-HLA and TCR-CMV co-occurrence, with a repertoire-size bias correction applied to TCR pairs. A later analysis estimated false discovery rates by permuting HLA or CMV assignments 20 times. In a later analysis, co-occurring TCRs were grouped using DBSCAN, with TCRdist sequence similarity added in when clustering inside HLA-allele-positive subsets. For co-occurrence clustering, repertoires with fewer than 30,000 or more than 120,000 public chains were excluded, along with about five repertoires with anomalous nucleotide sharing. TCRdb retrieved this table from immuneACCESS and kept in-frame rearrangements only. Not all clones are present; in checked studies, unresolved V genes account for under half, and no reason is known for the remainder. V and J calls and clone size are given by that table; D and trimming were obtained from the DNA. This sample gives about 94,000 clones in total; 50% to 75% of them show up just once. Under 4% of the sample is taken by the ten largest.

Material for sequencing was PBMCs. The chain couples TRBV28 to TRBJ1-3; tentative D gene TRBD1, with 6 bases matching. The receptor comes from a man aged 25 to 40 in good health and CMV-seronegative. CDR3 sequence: CASSSQYRDISGNTIYF. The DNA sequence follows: TGTGCCAGCAGTTCGCAATACAGGGATATTTCTGGAAACACCATATATTTT.